This TCR beta chain was sequenced during a study of Graves' ophthalmopathy and Graves' hyperthyroidism. The CDR3 spans 15 residues. Germline-derived CDR1 and CDR2 are SEHNR and FQNEAQ (reference sequence). Trimming took 7 bases from V and 4 from J; bases not matched to a gene: 8. Hyperthyroidism patients had new diagnoses, durations under 2 months, and ages of 18 to 65. This clonotype was counted at least ten times. RNA transcripts provided the template for amplifying TCR beta CDR3 regions. An opening RT-PCR round employed HTBI primers and preceded a second-round multiplex PCR. TCRdb reanalysed the multiplex PCR reads using MiXCR and keeps one entry per CDR3 protein. The table records a few hundred thousand distinct CDR3 sequences, approximately 35% of them present only once.

Sequencing was performed on peripheral blood or thyroid tissue (not recorded which). The chain links TRBV7-9 to TRBJ1-5; 9 nucleotides match TRBD1. The source is an adult man with Graves' hyperthyroidism. The CDR3 DNA reads TGTGCCAGCACCCTTGGGACAGGGATGAATCAGCCCCAGCATTTT. This encodes CASTLGTGMNQPQHF.